This TCR beta chain appears in the sequencing data of a study of cytomegalovirus exposure and HLA in healthy donors. Study summary: HLA-typed donors contributed approximately 92 million unique TCRs, which were held in an early data release. The study, taken as a whole, reports: Per published reports, the classifier diagnosed cytomegalovirus status with high specificity and sensitivity. In a later analysis, a missense DCLRE1C variant was linked to TCR beta V- and J-gene trimming.

The PCR made use of 60 Vbeta and 13 Jbeta primers. This table comes from immunoSEQ multiplex PCR, and its TCRdb copy is limited to in-frame clones, with some not included. In the table there are roughly 100,000 clones, roughly 79% of which are singletons. In the case of this clone: The target antigen is unknown.

Each of the donors was a healthy bone marrow donor. The sample taken for sequencing was PBMCs. The source of this sequence is a male donor in good health and CMV-seronegative.

CDR3 in amino acids: CASSDRGLQDNSPLHF. CDR3 coding DNA: TGTGCCAGCAGCGACAGGGGGCTTCAAGATAATTCACCCCTCCACTTT. The chain employs TRBV6-4 and TRBJ1-6; 10 nucleotides align to TRBD1. The V and J ends lost 6 bases and 5 bases, in that order; junction bases with no gene match: 7. Germline CDR1 and CDR2: MRHNA and SNTAGT. CDR3 size: 16 residues.